This T cell receptor (beta chain) was observed in a study of metastatic and nonmetastatic thyroid tumors. Turning to the study itself: The authors compared repertoires across blood and tumor or nodule tissue from malignant and benign thyroid patients. Study results and caveats: In blood and tumor, TCR beta diversity was reportedly significantly higher in malignant thyroid tumors than in benign nodules.

Concerning this clone itself: The antigen is undetermined.

The CDR3 consists of 13 residues. With 5 bases removed from V and 3 bases from J, the gap between germline ends came to 10 bases. TCRdb reprocessed the PCR reads via MiXCR. The data contain roughly 4,000 clones, about a third of them singletons. Until they underwent thyroid surgery, no patient had received any treatment. The sequenced sample was tumor tissue. The receptor's source is a female donor with papillary thyroid cancer or a benign thyroid nodule (not recorded which). Some clones in this sample may be carry-over from other donors' samples. The chain joins TRBV12-3 or TRBV12-4 to TRBJ2-5; D possibly uses TRBD1 or TRBD2 (5 bases each). DNA of the CDR3: TGTGCCAGCAGTCTTGGGGGAAAAGAGACCCAGTACTTC. Protein sequence: CASSLGGKETQYF.